This TCR beta chain emerged from a study of T cells in Graves' hyperthyroidism and ophthalmopathy. This clonotype was recorded many times. Using RNA transcripts as the source, TCR beta CDR3 regions were amplified. TCR CDR3 regions were first amplified by RT-PCR with HTBI primers. TCRdb reanalysed the multiplex PCR reads using MiXCR and keeps one entry per CDR3 protein. The table records roughly 350,000 distinct CDR3 sequences, about an eighth of them present only once. The sequencing sample was made of blood. This receptor was identified in a woman between 40 and 50 years old with Graves' ophthalmopathy.

The CDR3 DNA follows: TGTGCCAGCAGTGTGGACAGGGGGTCCAATAATTCACCCCTCCACTTT. Its protein product is CASSVDRGSNNSPLHF. The chain joins TRBV2 to TRBJ1-6; TRBD1 aligns across 10 bases. The CDR3 length is 16 residues. CDR1 and CDR2 (germline): SNHLY, FYNNEI. After removal of 4 bases from V and 5 bases from J, the junction contained 5 bases not matched to a gene.